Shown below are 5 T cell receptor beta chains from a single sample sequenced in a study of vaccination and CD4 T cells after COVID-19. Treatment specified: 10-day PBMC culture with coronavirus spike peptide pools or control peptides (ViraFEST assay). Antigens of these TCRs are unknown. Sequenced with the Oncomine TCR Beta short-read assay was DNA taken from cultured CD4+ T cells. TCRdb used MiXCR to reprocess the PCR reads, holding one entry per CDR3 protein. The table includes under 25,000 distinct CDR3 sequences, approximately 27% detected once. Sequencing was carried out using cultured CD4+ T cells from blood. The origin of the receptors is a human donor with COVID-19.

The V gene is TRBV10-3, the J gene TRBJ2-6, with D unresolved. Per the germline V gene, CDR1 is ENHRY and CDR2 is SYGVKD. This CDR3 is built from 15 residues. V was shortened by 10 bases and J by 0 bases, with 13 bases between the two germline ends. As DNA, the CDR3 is TGTGCCACCTCTACGTATGTCTCTGGGGCCAACGTCCTGACTTTC. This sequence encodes CATSTYVSGANVLTF.

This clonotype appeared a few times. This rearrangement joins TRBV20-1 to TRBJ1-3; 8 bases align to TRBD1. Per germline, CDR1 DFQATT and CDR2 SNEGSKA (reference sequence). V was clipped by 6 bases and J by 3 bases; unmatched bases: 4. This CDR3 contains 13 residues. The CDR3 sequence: CSADRDYGNTIYF. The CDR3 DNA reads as TGCAGTGCGGACAGGGATTATGGAAACACCATATATTTT.

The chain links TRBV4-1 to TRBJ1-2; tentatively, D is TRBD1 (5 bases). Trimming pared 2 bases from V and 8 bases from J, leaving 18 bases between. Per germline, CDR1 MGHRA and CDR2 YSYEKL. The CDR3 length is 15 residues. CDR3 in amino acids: CASSQPGRTVGGYTF. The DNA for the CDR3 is TGCGCCAGCAGCCAACCGGGACGGACGGTTGGGGGCTACACCTTC.

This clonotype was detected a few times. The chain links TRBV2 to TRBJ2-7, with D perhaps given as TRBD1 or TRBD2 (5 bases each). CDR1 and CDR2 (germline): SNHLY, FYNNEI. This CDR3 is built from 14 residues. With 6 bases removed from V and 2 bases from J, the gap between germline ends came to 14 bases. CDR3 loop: CASSRSGQTYEQYF. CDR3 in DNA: TGTGCCAGCAGCCGTTCGGGGCAGACCTACGAGCAGTACTTC.

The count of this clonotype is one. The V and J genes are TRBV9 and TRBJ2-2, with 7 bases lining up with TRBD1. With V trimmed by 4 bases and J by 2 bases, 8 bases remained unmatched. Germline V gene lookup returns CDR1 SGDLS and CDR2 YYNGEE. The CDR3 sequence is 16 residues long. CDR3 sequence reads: CASSFSGQANTGELFF. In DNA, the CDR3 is TGTGCCAGCAGCTTCTCTGGACAGGCCAACACCGGGGAGCTGTTTTTT. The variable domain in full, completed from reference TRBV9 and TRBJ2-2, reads DSGVTQTPKHLITATGQRVTLRCSPRSGDLSVYWYQQSLDQGLQFLIQYYNGEERAKGNILERFSAQQFPDLHSELNLSSLELGDSALYFCASSFSGQANTGELFFGEGSRLTVL.